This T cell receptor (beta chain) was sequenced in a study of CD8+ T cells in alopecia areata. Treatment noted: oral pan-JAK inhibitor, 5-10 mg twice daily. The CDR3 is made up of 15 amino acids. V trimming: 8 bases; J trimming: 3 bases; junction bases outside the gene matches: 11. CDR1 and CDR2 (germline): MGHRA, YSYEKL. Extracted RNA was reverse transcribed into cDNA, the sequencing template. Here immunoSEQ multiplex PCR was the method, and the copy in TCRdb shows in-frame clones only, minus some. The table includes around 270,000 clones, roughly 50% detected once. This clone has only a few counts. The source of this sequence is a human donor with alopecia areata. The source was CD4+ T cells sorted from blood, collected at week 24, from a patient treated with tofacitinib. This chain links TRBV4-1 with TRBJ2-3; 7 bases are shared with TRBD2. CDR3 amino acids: CASSTRAGGTDTQYF. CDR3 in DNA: TGCGCCAGCTCAACCCGGGCCGGGGGGACAGATACGCAGTATTTT.